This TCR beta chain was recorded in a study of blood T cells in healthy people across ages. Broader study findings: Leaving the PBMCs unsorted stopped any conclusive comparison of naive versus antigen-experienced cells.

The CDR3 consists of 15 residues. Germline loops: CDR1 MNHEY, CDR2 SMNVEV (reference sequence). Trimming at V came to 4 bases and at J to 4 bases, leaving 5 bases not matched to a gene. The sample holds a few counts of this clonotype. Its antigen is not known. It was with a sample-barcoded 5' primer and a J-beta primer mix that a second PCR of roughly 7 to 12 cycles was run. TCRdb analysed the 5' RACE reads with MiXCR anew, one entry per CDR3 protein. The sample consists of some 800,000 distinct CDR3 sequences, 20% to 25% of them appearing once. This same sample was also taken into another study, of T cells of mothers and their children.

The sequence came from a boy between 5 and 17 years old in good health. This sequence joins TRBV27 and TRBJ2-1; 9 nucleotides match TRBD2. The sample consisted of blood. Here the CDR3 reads CASSWASGIYNEQFF. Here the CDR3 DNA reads TGTGCCAGCAGTTGGGCTAGCGGGATTTACAATGAGCAGTTCTTC.